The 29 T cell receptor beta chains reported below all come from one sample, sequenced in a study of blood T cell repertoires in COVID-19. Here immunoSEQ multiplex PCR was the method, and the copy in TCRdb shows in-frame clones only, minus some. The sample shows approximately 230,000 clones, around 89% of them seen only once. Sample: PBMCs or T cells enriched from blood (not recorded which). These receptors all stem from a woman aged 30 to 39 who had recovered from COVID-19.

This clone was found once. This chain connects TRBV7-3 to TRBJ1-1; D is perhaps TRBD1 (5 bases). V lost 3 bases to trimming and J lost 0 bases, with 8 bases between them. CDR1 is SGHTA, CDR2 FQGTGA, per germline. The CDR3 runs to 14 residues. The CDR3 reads CASSFQGMNTEAFF. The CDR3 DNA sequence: TGTGCCAGCAGCTTCCAGGGAATGAACACTGAAGCTTTCTTT.

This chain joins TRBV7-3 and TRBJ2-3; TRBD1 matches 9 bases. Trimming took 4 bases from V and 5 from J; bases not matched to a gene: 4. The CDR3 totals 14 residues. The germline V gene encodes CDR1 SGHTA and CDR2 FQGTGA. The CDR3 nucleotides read TGTGCCAGCAGCTCCCGGACAGGGGAAGATACGCAGTATTTT. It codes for CASSSRTGEDTQYF.

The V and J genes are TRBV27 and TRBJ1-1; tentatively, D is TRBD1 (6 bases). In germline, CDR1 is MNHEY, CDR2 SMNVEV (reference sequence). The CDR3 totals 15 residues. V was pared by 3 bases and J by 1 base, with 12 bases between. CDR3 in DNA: TGTGCCAGCAGTTTTAGGACAGCGCAGAACACTGAAGCTTTCTTT. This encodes CASSFRTAQNTEAFF.

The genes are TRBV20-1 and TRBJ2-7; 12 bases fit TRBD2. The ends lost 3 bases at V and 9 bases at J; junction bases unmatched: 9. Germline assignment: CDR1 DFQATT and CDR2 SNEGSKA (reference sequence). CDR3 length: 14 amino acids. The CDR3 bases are TGCAGTGCTAGTCTAGCGGGAGGGTCTACTGCGCAGTACTTC. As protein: CSASLAGGSTAQYF.

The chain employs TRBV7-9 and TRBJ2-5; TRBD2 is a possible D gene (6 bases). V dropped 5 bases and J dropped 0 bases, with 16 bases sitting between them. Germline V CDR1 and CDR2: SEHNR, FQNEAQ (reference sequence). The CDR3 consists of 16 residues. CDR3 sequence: CASSNPAGTYQETQYF. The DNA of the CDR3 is TGTGCCAGCAGCAACCCGGCCGGGACTTACCAAGAGACCCAGTACTTC.

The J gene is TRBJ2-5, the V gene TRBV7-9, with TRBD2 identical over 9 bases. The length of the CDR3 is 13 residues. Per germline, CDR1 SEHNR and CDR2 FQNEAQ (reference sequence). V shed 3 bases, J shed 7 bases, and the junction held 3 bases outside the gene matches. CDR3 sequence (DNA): TGTGCCAGCAGCTTGTTGACTAGCGGGACCCAGTACTTC. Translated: CASSLLTSGTQYF.

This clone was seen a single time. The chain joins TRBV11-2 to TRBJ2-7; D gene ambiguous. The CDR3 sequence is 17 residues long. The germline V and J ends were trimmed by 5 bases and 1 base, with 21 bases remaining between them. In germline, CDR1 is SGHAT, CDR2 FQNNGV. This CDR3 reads CASSRPTSRRWSYEQYF. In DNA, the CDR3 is TGTGCCAGCAGCCGCCCCACGTCCCGGAGATGGTCCTACGAGCAGTACTTC.

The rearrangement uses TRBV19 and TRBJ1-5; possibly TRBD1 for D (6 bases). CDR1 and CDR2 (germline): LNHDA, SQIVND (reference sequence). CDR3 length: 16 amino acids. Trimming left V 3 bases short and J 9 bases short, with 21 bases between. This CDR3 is CASSIGGRAHGRPQHF. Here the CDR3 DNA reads TGTGCCAGTAGTATTGGGGGCAGGGCCCACGGGCGGCCCCAGCATTTT.

The chain's CDR3 is CASSFGHNQPQHF. The CDR3, as DNA: TGTGCCAGCAGTTTCGGACACAATCAGCCCCAGCATTTT. This chain links TRBV28 with TRBJ1-5; D is possibly TRBD1 (5 bases). Germline V lookup: CDR1 MDHEN, CDR2 SYDVKM. This CDR3 is 13 amino acids long. Trimming left V 3 bases short and J 3 bases short, with 6 bases between.

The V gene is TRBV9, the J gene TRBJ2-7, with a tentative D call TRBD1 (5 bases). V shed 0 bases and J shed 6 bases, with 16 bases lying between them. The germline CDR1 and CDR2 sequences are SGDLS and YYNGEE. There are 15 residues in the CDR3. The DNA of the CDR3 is TGTGCCAGCAGCGTAGTAGGGGTGGGATCGGGCGAGCAGTACTTC. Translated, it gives CASSVVGVGSGEQYF.

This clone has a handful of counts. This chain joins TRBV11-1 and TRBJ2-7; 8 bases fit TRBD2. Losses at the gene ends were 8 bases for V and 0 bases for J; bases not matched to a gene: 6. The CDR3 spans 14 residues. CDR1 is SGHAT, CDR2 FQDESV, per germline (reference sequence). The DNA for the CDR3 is TGTGCCAGCGCTCGGAGCGGGAGCTCCTACGAGCAGTACTTC. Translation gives CASARSGSSYEQYF.

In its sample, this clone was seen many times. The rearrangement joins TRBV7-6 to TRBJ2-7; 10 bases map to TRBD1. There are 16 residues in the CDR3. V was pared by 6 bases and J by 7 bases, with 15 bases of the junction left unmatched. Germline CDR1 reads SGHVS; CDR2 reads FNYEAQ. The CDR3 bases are TGTGCCAGCAGTCACGGCCCGGGACAGGGGATGGAGGAGCAGTACTTC. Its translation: CASSHGPGQGMEEQYF.

The CDR3 spells CASSLGRGTVYNEQFF. The CDR3 nucleotides are TGTGCCAGCAGCTTAGGGCGCGGGACCGTATACAATGAGCAGTTCTTC. The chain recombines TRBV11-2 with TRBJ2-1; TRBD2 might be the D (6 bases). The CDR3 is made up of 16 amino acids. Germline V CDR1 and CDR2: SGHAT, FQNNGV. V lost 1 base and J lost 4, with 14 bases in between.

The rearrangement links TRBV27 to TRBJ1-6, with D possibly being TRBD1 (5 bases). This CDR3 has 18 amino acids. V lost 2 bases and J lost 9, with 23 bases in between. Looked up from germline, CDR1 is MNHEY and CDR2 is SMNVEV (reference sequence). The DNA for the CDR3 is TGTGCCAGCAGTTTAAGCGGCGTTCCCGGGCGGGGCGTTTCACCCCTCCACTTT. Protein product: CASSLSGVPGRGVSPLHF.

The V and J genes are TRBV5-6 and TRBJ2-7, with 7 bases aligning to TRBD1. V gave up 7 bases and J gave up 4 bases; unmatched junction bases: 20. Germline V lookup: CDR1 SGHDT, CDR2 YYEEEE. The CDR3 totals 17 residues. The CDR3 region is CASGTYSGTEDGYEQYF. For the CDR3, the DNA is TGTGCCAGCGGAACGTATTCCGGGACAGAAGATGGGTACGAGCAGTACTTC.

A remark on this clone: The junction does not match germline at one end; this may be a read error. The CDR3 protein is CASSQWEDHPYEQYF. The CDR3 DNA is TGCGCCAGCAGCCAATGGGAGGATCATCCCTACGAGCAGTACTTC. The chain links TRBV23-1 to TRBJ2-7; weak D call: TRBD2 (6 bases). TRBV23-1 is labeled an ORF, and its function is uncertain. This CDR3 is 15 amino acids long.

In DNA, the CDR3 is TGTGCCAGCAGCCAGAGCGGGAGGGGGAACAATGAGCAGTTCTTC. This gives the protein CASSQSGRGNNEQFF. This chain links TRBV28 with TRBJ2-1, with 10 bases that match TRBD2. V lost 6 bases to trimming and J lost 5 bases; unmatched junction nucleotides: 7. CDR1 MDHEN and CDR2 SYDVKM come from the germline V gene. This CDR3 is 15 amino acids long.

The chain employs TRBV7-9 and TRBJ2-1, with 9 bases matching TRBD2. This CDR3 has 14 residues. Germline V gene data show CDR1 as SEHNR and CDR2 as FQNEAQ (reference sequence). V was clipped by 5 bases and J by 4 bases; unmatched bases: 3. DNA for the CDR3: TGTGCCAGCAGCGGGACTAGCTTTTACAATGAGCAGTTCTTC. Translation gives CASSGTSFYNEQFF.

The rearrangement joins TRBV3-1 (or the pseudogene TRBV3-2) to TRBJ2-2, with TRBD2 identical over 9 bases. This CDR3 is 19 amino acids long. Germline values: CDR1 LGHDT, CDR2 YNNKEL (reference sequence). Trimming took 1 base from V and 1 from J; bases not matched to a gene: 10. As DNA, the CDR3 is TGTGCCAGCAGCCAAGCTCGTTCAGCTAGCGGGATGAACACCGGGGAGCTGTTTTTT. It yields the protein CASSQARSASGMNTGELFF.

CDR3 loop: CASSAGQGPYEQYF. The CDR3 nucleotides are TGTGCCAGCAGTGCGGGACAGGGACCCTACGAGCAGTACTTC. The chain is built from TRBV9 and TRBJ2-7, with 9 bases fitting TRBD1. V dropped 5 bases and J dropped 2; count of bases not matched to a gene: 5. Germline lookup yields CDR1 SGDLS and CDR2 YYNGEE. This CDR3 is built from 14 residues.

The DNA of the CDR3 is TGTGCCAGCAGCGTTGCGGGAATAACTGAAGCTTTCTTT. Its translation: CASSVAGITEAFF. The chain carries TRBV27 and TRBJ1-1; no reliable D call. From germline, CDR1 is MNHEY and CDR2 SMNVEV (reference sequence). CDR3 length: 13 residues. V lost 6 bases, J lost 5 bases, and 13 bases lay in between.

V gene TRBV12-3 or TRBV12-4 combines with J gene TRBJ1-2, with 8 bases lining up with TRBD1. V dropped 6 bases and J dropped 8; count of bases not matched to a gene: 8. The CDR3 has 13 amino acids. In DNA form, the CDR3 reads TGTGCCAGCAGCCAAGGACAGGGAAGGGGCTACACCTTC. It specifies CASSQGQGRGYTF.

For the CDR3, the DNA is TGTGCCAGCAGCGGGGCGGGTCCTAACTATGGCTACACCTTC. It encodes CASSGAGPNYGYTF. This chain joins TRBV9 and TRBJ1-2; D gene uncertain. This CDR3 contains 14 residues. Looked up from germline, CDR1 is SGDLS and CDR2 is YYNGEE. The V end was cut by 3 bases, the J end by 0 bases, with 9 bases between.

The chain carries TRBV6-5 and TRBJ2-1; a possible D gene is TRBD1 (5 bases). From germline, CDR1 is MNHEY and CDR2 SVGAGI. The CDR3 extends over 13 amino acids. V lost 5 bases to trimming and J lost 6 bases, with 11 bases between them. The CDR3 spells CASSQGIFNEQFF. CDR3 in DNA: TGTGCCAGCAGTCAGGGAATTTTCAATGAGCAGTTCTTC.

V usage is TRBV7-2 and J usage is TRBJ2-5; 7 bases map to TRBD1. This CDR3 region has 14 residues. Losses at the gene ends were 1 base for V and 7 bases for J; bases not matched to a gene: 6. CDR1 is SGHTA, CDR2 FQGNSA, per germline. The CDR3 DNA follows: TGTGCCAGCAGCTTAGAAGGGGGCAGGGGGACCCAGTACTTC. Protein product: CASSLEGGRGTQYF.

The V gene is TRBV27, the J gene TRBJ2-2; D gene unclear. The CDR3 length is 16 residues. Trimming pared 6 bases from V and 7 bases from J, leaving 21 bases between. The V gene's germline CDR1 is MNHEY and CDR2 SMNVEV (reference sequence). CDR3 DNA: TGTGCCAGCAGGATTGACACGATCGGATCCTACGGGGAGCTGTTTTTT. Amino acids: CASRIDTIGSYGELFF.

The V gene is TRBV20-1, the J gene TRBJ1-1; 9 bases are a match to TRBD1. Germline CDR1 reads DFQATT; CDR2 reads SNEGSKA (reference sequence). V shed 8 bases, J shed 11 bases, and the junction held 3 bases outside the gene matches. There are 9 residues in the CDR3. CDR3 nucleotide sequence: TGCAGTTCCGACAGGGGGGCTTTCTTT. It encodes CSSDRGAFF.

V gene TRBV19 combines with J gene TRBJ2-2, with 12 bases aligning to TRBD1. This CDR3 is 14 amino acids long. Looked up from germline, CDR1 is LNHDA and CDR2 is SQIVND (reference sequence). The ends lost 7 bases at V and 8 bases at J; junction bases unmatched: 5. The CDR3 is CASNRDRGLGELFF. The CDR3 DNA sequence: TGTGCCAGTAACCGGGACAGGGGGCTGGGGGAGCTGTTTTTT.

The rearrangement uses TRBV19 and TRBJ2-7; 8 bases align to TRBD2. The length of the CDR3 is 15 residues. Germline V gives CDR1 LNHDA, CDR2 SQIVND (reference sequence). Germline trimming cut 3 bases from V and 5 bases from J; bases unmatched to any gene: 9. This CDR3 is CASSIGVAGKNEQYF. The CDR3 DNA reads TGTGCCAGTAGTATTGGGGTAGCGGGAAAGAACGAGCAGTACTTC. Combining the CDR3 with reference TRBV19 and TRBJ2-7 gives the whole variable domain DGGITQSPKYLFRKEGQNVTLSCEQNLNHDAMYWYRQDPGQGLRLIYYSQIVNDFQKGDIAEGYSVSREKKESFPLTVTSAQKNPTAFYLCASSIGVAGKNEQYFGPGTRLTVT.